The rows below give T cell receptor beta chains drawn from one sample of a study of CD8+ T cells in alopecia areata. Clones were sequenced by immunoSEQ multiplex PCR, and TCRdb holds only the in-frame ones, with some missing. The sample consists of some 220,000 clones, under 75% of them appearing once. The material sequenced was CD4+ T cells sorted from blood, taken at week 4, from a patient treated with tofacitinib. The receptors derive from a human donor with alopecia areata. Both conserved end residues are part of each CDR3. The order of the fields is clone size, J gene, V gene, D gene, CDR3 protein, CDR3 DNA. The D gene is left open where the match is weak. Where a row states a size, it is once, few, many or the class of an expanded clone; other rows omit it.

>NA|TRBJ1-5|TRBV30|NA
CAWSSSSNQPQHF
TGTGCCTGGAGTTCATCTAGCAATCAGCCCCAGCATTTT
>few|TRBJ2-4|TRBV5-1|NA
CASSFTGAKNIQYF
TGCGCCAGCAGCTTTACAGGAGCCAAAAACATTCAGTACTTC
>NA|TRBJ1-5|TRBV2|NA
CASRGDIPQDQPQHF
TGTGCCAGCAGGGGAGACATTCCCCAGGATCAGCCCCAGCATTTT
>few|TRBJ1-2|TRBV7-9|NA
CASSSSGQSLYGYTF
TGTGCCAGCAGCTCCTCCGGACAGAGCCTCTATGGCTACACCTTC
>few|TRBJ2-1|TRBV29-1|NA
CSVRKRDFENEEQFF
TGCAGCGTGCGGAAAAGGGACTTCGAGAATGAGGAGCAGTTCTTC
>NA|TRBJ1-2|TRBV30|NA
CACPDRVAYGYTF
TGTGCCTGCCCGGACAGAGTCGCCTATGGCTACACCTTC
>NA|TRBJ2-3|TRBV29-1|TRBD1
CSVDGDRGFTDTQYF
TGCAGCGTGGATGGGGACAGGGGCTTTACAGATACGCAGTATTTT
>NA|TRBJ1-2|TRBV4-3|NA
CASSQGGGYTF
TGCGCCAGCAGCCAAGGAGGAGGCTACACCTTC
>NA|TRBJ1-1|TRBV10-3|NA
CAISEEGRAAFF
TGTGCCATCAGTGAGGAGGGCAGGGCGGCTTTCTTT
>few|TRBJ2-6|TRBV5-1|NA
CASTIAGANVLTF
TGCGCCAGCACCATCGCTGGGGCCAACGTCCTGACTTTC
>NA|TRBJ2-7|TRBV25-1|TRBD1
CASSPKGQRSYEQYF
TGTGCCAGCAGTCCCAAGGGACAGCGCTCCTACGAGCAGTACTTC
>NA|TRBJ2-2|TRBV5-1|TRBD1
CASSLAMGQGNTGELFF
TGCGCCAGCAGCTTGGCCATGGGACAGGGGAACACCGGGGAGCTGTTTTTT
>NA|TRBJ2-6|TRBV30|TRBD1
CAWRRGRQGAGANVLTF
TGTGCCTGGAGGAGGGGGAGACAGGGCGCTGGGGCCAACGTCCTGACTTTC
>few|TRBJ2-3|TRBV14|TRBD2
CASSPRVSGADTQYF
TGTGCCAGCAGCCCGCGGGTTAGCGGGGCAGATACGCAGTATTTT
>NA|TRBJ2-1|TRBV7-2|TRBD2
CASAQGGGAYEQFF
TGTGCCAGCGCTCAGGGCGGGGGGGCATATGAGCAGTTCTTC
>NA|TRBJ1-5|TRBV6-1|NA
CASSETKPTPQHF
TGTGCCAGCAGTGAAACCAAGCCGACGCCCCAGCATTTT
>NA|TRBJ1-1|TRBV5-1|TRBD1
CASSSGTGVWGAEAFF
TGCGCCAGCAGCTCCGGGACAGGGGTTTGGGGCGCTGAAGCTTTCTTT
>few|TRBJ1-4|TRBV7-2|NA
CASSPMGWGREKLFF
TGTGCCAGCAGCCCAATGGGTTGGGGACGTGAAAAACTGTTTTTT
>NA|TRBJ1-2|TRBV29-1|TRBD1
CSVPREGQGSGYTF
TGCAGCGTTCCCCGGGAGGGACAGGGGAGCGGCTACACCTTC
>NA|TRBJ1-5|TRBV29-1|NA
CSVVGGMNQPQHF
TGCAGCGTTGTAGGGGGTATGAATCAGCCCCAGCATTTT